Each of the 25 T cell receptor beta chains below was sequenced from the same sample in a study of blood T cell repertoires in COVID-19. Data came from immunoSEQ multiplex PCR; TCRdb stores just in-frame clones and leaves some out. This sample has approximately 200,000 clones; 85% to 90% occur once, and the top ten carry under 3.5%. Sequences were obtained from PBMCs or T cells enriched from blood (not recorded which). The receptors were gathered from a woman under 30 in a cohort exposed to, infected with or recovered from COVID-19 (not recorded which).

This clone was found once. The chain recombines TRBV6-1 with TRBJ2-2; D not certain. The CDR3 is 14 residues long. Trimming cost V 1 base and J 2 bases, with 5 bases left between them. CDR1 and CDR2 from the germline V gene are MNHNS and SASEGT. CDR3 residues: CASSEDSNTGELFF. DNA of the CDR3: TGTGCCAGCAGTGAAGATAGCAACACCGGGGAGCTGTTTTTT.

The chain combines TRBV18 with TRBJ2-3, with 9 bases fitting TRBD1. V was pared by 2 bases and J by 4 bases, with 10 bases of the junction left unmatched. The germline CDR1 and CDR2 sequences are KGHSH and LQKENI. The CDR3 is made up of 17 amino acids. Here the CDR3 reads CASSPSRDRDDPDTQYF. The CDR3 DNA sequence: TGTGCCAGCTCACCATCGAGGGACAGGGATGATCCAGATACGCAGTATTTT. Using reference TRBV18 and TRBJ2-3 for the parts outside the CDR3, the full variable domain is NAGVMQNPRHLVRRRGQEARLRCSPMKGHSHVYWYRQLPEEGLKFMVYLQKENIIDESGMPKERFSAEFPKEGPSILRIQQVVRGDSAAYFCASSPSRDRDDPDTQYFGPGTRLTVL.

The V and J genes are TRBV3-1 (or the pseudogene TRBV3-2) and TRBJ1-5, with 8 nucleotides matching TRBD1. Per the germline V gene, CDR1 is LGHDT and CDR2 is YNNKEL (reference sequence). The CDR3 is made up of 13 amino acids. The trim removed 6 bases at V and 7 bases at J, leaving 5 bases unmatched. CDR3 coding DNA: TGTGCCAGCAGTCGCGACAGGGGCCAGCCCCAGCATTTT. Translation: CASSRDRGQPQHF.

This clone came up once. V gene TRBV11-3 combines with J gene TRBJ2-1, with 12 bases lining up with TRBD2. V shed 5 bases and J 8 bases; nucleotides not matched to a gene: 10. This CDR3 comprises 16 residues. Germline V gene data show CDR1 as SGHNT and CDR2 as YENEEA. The chain's CDR3 is CASSPRLAGEVDEQFF. The CDR3 DNA follows: TGTGCCAGCAGCCCGCGACTAGCGGGAGAGGTCGATGAGCAGTTCTTC.

The rearrangement joins TRBV6-5 to TRBJ1-2; the D is unclear. V was pared by 6 bases and J by 8 bases, with 22 bases between. Germline V lookup: CDR1 MNHEY, CDR2 SVGAGI. The CDR3 contains 15 residues. The CDR3 region has the DNA TGTGCCAGCAGAGACACTAATCGGGAGCAAAGGGGCTACACCTTC. It yields the protein CASRDTNREQRGYTF.

This chain joins TRBV7-9 and TRBJ2-2; tentative D call: TRBD1 (6 bases). The CDR3 length is 19 residues. Germline CDR1 is SEHNR and CDR2 is FQNEAQ (reference sequence). V was pared by 4 bases and J by 3 bases, with 24 bases between. The CDR3 is CASSSRRRGQKPDTGELFF. CDR3 coding DNA: TGTGCCAGCAGCTCGCGGCGGAGAGGACAGAAGCCGGACACCGGGGAGCTGTTTTTT.

J is TRBJ2-7 and V is TRBV2, with D tentatively TRBD1 (5 bases). V was trimmed by 2 bases and J by 4 bases, leaving 9 bases between them. This CDR3 is built from 13 residues. Germline CDR1 SNHLY, CDR2 FYNNEI. Here the CDR3 reads CASSEPDSYEQYF. In DNA form, the CDR3 reads TGTGCCAGCAGTGAACCCGACAGTTACGAGCAGTACTTC.

This clone was seen a handful of times. V gene TRBV3-1 (or the pseudogene TRBV3-2) combines with J gene TRBJ2-2, with D perhaps TRBD1 (6 bases). Germline V lookup: CDR1 LGHDT, CDR2 YNNKEL (reference sequence). With 8 bases removed from V and 5 bases from J, the gap between germline ends came to 15 bases. The CDR3 consists of 14 residues. This chain's CDR3 is CASGLAGDTGELFF. CDR3 coding DNA: TGTGCCAGCGGCCTGGCAGGGGATACCGGGGAGCTGTTTTTT.

The rearrangement joins TRBV11-3 to TRBJ1-1; TRBD1 aligns across 7 bases. This CDR3 is built from 15 residues. Trimming at V came to 6 bases and at J to 2 bases, leaving 9 bases not matched to a gene. The germline CDR1 and CDR2 sequences are SGHNT and YENEEA. The CDR3 DNA reads TGTGCCAGCAGGTTTGGGGACAGCTCCAACACTGAAGCTTTCTTT. Translating gives CASRFGDSSNTEAFF. The full variable domain, its missing parts supplied by reference TRBV11-3 and TRBJ1-1, is EAGVVQSPRYKIIEKKQPVAFWCNPISGHNTLYWYLQNLGQGPELLIRYENEEAVDDSQLPKDRFSAERLKGVDSTLKIQPAELGDSAVYLCASRFGDSSNTEAFFGQGTRLTVV.

The V and J genes are TRBV21-1 and TRBJ2-1; TRBD2, the D gene given by the table, was not confirmed from the DNA. TRBV21-1 is listed as a pseudogene. This CDR3 comprises 18 residues. DNA of the CDR3: TGTGCCAGCAGCAAAGGGTTAGCGGGGGGGCTCTCCTACAATGAGCAGTTCTTC. Its protein product is CASSKGLAGGLSYNEQFF.

V gene TRBV18 combines with J gene TRBJ1-6; no clear D gene. The germline gives CDR1 KGHSH, CDR2 LQKENI. V gave up 2 bases and J gave up 0 bases, with 8 bases separating them. This CDR3 is built from 16 residues. The CDR3 is CASSPTGSSYNSPLHF. CDR3 bases: TGTGCCAGCTCACCAACGGGGAGCTCCTATAATTCACCCCTCCACTTT.

The chain joins TRBV30 to TRBJ2-5, with D tentatively TRBD1 (5 bases). V lost 5 bases to trimming and J lost 3 bases, with 7 bases between them. CDR1 GTSNPN and CDR2 SVGIG come from the germline V gene (reference sequence). The CDR3 has 11 residues. The CDR3 sequence is CAWEGEETQYF. The CDR3 DNA follows: TGTGCCTGGGAAGGGGAAGAGACCCAGTACTTC.

The chain employs TRBV4-2 and TRBJ2-7, with TRBD2 matching over 8 bases. This CDR3 has 17 residues. Losses at the gene ends were 0 bases for V and 2 bases for J; bases not matched to a gene: 9. The germline V gene has CDR1 LGHNA and CDR2 YNFKEQ. This CDR3 is CASSQEYGGGMPYEQYF. For the CDR3, the DNA is TGTGCCAGCAGCCAAGAGTACGGCGGGGGGATGCCCTACGAGCAGTACTTC.

CDR3: CASSVGNSRPFYGYTF. DNA for the CDR3: TGTGCCAGCAGCGTAGGGAACAGTCGCCCCTTCTATGGCTACACCTTC. The chain uses TRBV9 and TRBJ1-2; no firm D call. The V end lost 0 bases, the J end lost 4 bases, and 16 bases lay between the germline ends. Germline loops: CDR1 SGDLS, CDR2 YYNGEE. The length of the CDR3 is 16 residues.

The chain links TRBV28 to TRBJ1-1, with 7 bases matching TRBD1. Germline CDR1 is MDHEN and CDR2 is SYDVKM. There are 14 residues in the CDR3. With V trimmed by 6 bases and J by 3 bases, 7 bases remained unmatched. CDR3 residues: CASRSRQGDTEAFF. CDR3 nucleotide sequence: TGTGCCAGCAGATCCCGACAGGGTGACACTGAAGCTTTCTTT.

The chain combines TRBV4-2 with TRBJ1-1; D not resolved. V was pared by 3 bases and J by 1 base, with 12 bases between. The germline V gene has CDR1 LGHNA and CDR2 YNFKEQ. The CDR3 covers 15 residues. DNA for the CDR3: TGTGCCAGCAGCCACCGAGGGTTCGGGAACACTGAAGCTTTCTTT. Translation: CASSHRGFGNTEAFF.

This rearrangement joins TRBV28 to TRBJ2-4, with D perhaps TRBD2 (6 bases). CDR3 length: 14 residues. Per germline, CDR1 MDHEN and CDR2 SYDVKM. Trimming stripped 6 bases from V and 7 bases from J, with 16 bases between. The CDR3: CASSSPQEGNIQYF. CDR3 bases: TGTGCCAGCAGCAGCCCGCAGGAGGGGAACATTCAGTACTTC.

The chain recombines TRBV12-3 or TRBV12-4 with TRBJ2-1; tentative D call: TRBD1 (6 bases). V lost 2 bases and J 12 bases, leaving 14 bases between the germline ends. The CDR3 is 13 residues long. CDR3 protein: CASSLPQGSGQFF. CDR3 DNA: TGTGCCAGCAGTTTACCACAGGGCTCTGGGCAGTTCTTC.

The chain couples TRBV7-3 to TRBJ2-2; 8 bases line up with TRBD1. Per the germline V gene, CDR1 is SGHTA and CDR2 is FQGTGA. The CDR3 has 16 residues. V lost 2 bases and J lost 2; bases outside the gene matches: 4. DNA for the CDR3: TGTGCCAGCAGCTTAGAGGCAGGGGGCAACACCGGGGAGCTGTTTTTT. Protein: CASSLEAGGNTGELFF.

The V call is TRBV19, the J call TRBJ1-6; 7 nucleotides align to TRBD1. The CDR3 runs to 14 residues. Germline V gene sequence: CDR1 LNHDA, CDR2 SQIVND (reference sequence). V lost 8 bases to trimming and J lost 8 bases; unmatched junction nucleotides: 9. In DNA form, the CDR3 reads TGTGCCAGTTCGACAGGGTTAGAGTATTCACCCCTCCACTTT. It specifies CASSTGLEYSPLHF.

This CDR3 is CSVSGIMNTEAFF. DNA of the CDR3: TGCAGCGTTTCCGGGATAATGAACACTGAAGCTTTCTTT. The chain carries TRBV29-1 and TRBJ1-1; D is uncertain. From germline, CDR1 is SQVTM and CDR2 ANQGSEA. The CDR3 has 13 amino acids. Trimming removed 5 bases from V and 0 bases from J, with 10 bases in between.

This chain joins TRBV12-3 or TRBV12-4 and TRBJ1-2; D is ambiguous. The CDR3 extends over 13 amino acids. Trimming took 3 bases from V and 4 from J, leaving 9 bases between them. The CDR3 DNA follows: TGTGCCAGCAGTTTGCGGGGAGCCTATGGCTACACCTTC. Protein product: CASSLRGAYGYTF.

The chain is built from TRBV10-3 and TRBJ2-2; D may be TRBD2 (6 bases). The germline V and J ends were trimmed by 6 bases and 4 bases, with 12 bases remaining between them. CDR1 is ENHRY and CDR2 is SYGVKD in the germline V gene. The CDR3 is 14 amino acids. The CDR3 spells CAIRPGGRTGELFF. In DNA form, the CDR3 reads TGTGCCATCAGGCCAGGAGGGCGCACCGGGGAGCTGTTTTTT.

In DNA, the CDR3 is TGTGCCAGCAGCCCGACATCTGAGGGAAACTATGGCTACACCTTC. Its protein product is CASSPTSEGNYGYTF. The chain recombines TRBV3-1 (or the pseudogene TRBV3-2) with TRBJ1-2; D unclear. Germline V gene sequence: CDR1 LGHDT, CDR2 YNNKEL (reference sequence). CDR3 length: 15 residues. Trimming cost V 4 bases and J 2 bases, with 14 bases left between them.

For the CDR3, the DNA is TGTGCCAGCAGTTCAACGGGACAAGAGACCCAGTACTTC. This translates into CASSSTGQETQYF. V is TRBV12-3 or TRBV12-4 and J is TRBJ2-5; tentative D call: TRBD2 (5 bases). This CDR3 has 13 amino acids. V shed 4 bases and J shed 2 bases, with 8 bases lying between them.